This T cell receptor beta chain stems from a study of blood T cell repertoires in COVID-19. Study information: Acute and convalescent COVID-19 samples came from the United States, Italy and Spain. Sources were T cells, B-cell-depleted T cells, or PBMCs; the material itself was cDNA or gDNA.

Per the original methods: Amplified reference gene primers provided the basis for estimating nucleated cell counts. The method was immunoSEQ multiplex PCR; TCRdb's version includes in-frame clones alone and lacks a portion of them. The V and J calls and the clone size are those of that table, but D and trimming were determined from the DNA. The repertoire holds some 57,000 clones, with 86% as singletons. This CDR3 spans 14 amino acids. Germline V lookup: CDR1 SGHAT, CDR2 FQNNGV. V was trimmed by 0 bases and J by 9 bases, leaving 12 bases between them. This chain connects TRBV11-2 to TRBJ2-4, with D possibly matching TRBD2 (6 bases). This clonotype originated in an elderly woman with acute or convalescent COVID-19. The sequenced sample consisted of peripheral blood. The CDR3 sequence: CASSLDSGVGIQYF. The CDR3 DNA is TGTGCCAGCAGCTTAGATTCGGGGGTTGGCATTCAGTACTTC.